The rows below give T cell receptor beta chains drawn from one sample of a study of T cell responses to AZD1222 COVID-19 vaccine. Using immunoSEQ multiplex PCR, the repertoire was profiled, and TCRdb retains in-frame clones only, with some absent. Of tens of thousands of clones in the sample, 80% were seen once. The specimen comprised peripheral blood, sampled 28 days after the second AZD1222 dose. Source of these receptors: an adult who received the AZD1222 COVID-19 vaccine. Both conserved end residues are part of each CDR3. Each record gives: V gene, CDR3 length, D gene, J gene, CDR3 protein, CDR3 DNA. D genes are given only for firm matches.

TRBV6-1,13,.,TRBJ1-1,CASSEHRDTEAFF,TGTGCCAGCAGTGAGCACAGGGACACTGAAGCTTTCTTT
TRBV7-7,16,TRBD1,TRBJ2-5,CASSLGGGPGGETQYF,TGTGCCAGCAGCTTAGGAGGGGGCCCGGGTGGAGAGACCCAGTACTTC
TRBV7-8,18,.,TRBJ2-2,CASSLRLVKTENTGELFF,TGTGCCAGCAGCTTACGCCTCGTAAAAACAGAGAACACCGGGGAGCTGTTTTTT
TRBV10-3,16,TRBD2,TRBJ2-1,CAISEPGTSGSNEQFF,TGTGCCATCAGTGAGCCAGGGACTAGCGGGAGTAATGAGCAGTTCTTC
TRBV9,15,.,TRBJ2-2,CASSVRGDGTGELFF,TGTGCCAGCAGCGTAAGGGGCGATGGCACCGGGGAGCTGTTTTTT
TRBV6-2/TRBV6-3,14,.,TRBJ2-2,CASSYNNLERGLFF,TGTGCCAGCAGTTACAATAACCTCGAGAGGGGGCTGTTTTTT
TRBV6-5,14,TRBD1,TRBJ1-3,CASSPRDRGNTIYF,TGTGCCAGCAGTCCGAGGGACAGGGGAAACACCATATATTTT
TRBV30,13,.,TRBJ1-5,CAWSSGGYQPQHF,TGTGCCTGGAGCTCGGGGGGCTATCAGCCCCAGCATTTT
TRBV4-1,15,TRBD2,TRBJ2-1,CASSLTSGSGDEQFF,TGCGCCAGCAGCTTGACTAGCGGATCGGGAGATGAGCAGTTCTTC
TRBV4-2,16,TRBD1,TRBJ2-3,CASSQLGQGMTDTQYF,TGTGCCAGCAGCCAATTGGGACAGGGGATGACAGATACGCAGTATTTT
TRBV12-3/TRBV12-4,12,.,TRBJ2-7,CASSLRGYEQYF,TGTGCCAGCAGTTTACGGGGGTACGAGCAGTACTTC
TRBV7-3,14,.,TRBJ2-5,CASSSQGWQETQYF,TGTGCCAGCAGCTCACAGGGTTGGCAAGAGACCCAGTACTTC
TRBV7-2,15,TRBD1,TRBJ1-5,CASSLSQGFDQPQHF,TGTGCCAGCAGCTTATCACAGGGGTTCGATCAGCCCCAGCATTTT
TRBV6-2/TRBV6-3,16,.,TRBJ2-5,CASSYSALSYQETQYF,TGTGCCAGCAGTTACTCTGCGCTGTCGTACCAAGAGACCCAGTACTTC